The 29 T cell receptor beta chains listed next were all sequenced from one sample in a study of T cells in Graves' hyperthyroidism and ophthalmopathy. Amplification of TCR beta CDR3 regions was performed using RNA transcripts as template. The TCR CDR3 was amplified in a first-round RT-PCR using the HTBI primer set. TCRdb independently ran MiXCR on the multiplex PCR reads; one entry per CDR3 protein. Of roughly 570,000 distinct CDR3 sequences detected, roughly 46% appear once; the ten largest clones hold about 8.3%. Sequenced input: peripheral blood or thyroid tissue (not recorded which). The receptors here all came from a woman younger than 35 with Graves' hyperthyroidism.

Only a few counts were recorded for this clonotype. This chain connects TRBV29-1 to TRBJ1-1; 10 positions match TRBD2. The J call may not be correct, given that the DNA end is closer to TRBJ2-1. This CDR3 is 14 amino acids long. CDR1 and CDR2 (germline): SQVTM, ANQGSEA. CDR3: CSVERAGGYNEQFF. CDR3 nucleotides: TGCAGCGTTGAAAGAGCGGGAGGGTACAATGAGCAGTTCTTC.

This clonotype has more than one count but fewer than ten. The gene calls are TRBV27 and TRBJ1-5; D is uncertain. V lost 4 bases and J lost 4, with 11 bases in between. Germline V gene lookup returns CDR1 MNHEY and CDR2 SMNVEV (reference sequence). The CDR3 contains 14 residues. Here the CDR3 DNA reads TGTGCCAGCAGTTCCCCGGATGGGAATCAGCCCCAGCATTTT. Translated: CASSSPDGNQPQHF.

The J gene is TRBJ2-3, the V gene TRBV10-3; 10 positions match TRBD2. The junction had 5 bases not matched to a gene; V was cut back by 2 bases and J by 3 bases. The CDR3 runs to 16 residues. Germline CDR1 is ENHRY and CDR2 is SYGVKD. The CDR3 DNA reads TGTGCCATCAGTGAGGAGCTAGCGGGAGTGACAGATACGCAGTATTTT. It codes for CAISEELAGVTDTQYF.

This clonotype was observed at least ten times. CDR3 in amino acids: CASSPGQWTNTEAFF. Here the CDR3 DNA reads TGTGCCAGCAGCCCAGGACAGTGGACGAACACTGAAGCTTTCTTT. The chain uses TRBV11-2 and TRBJ1-1; D may be TRBD1 (6 bases). There are 15 residues in the CDR3. The germline CDR1 and CDR2 sequences are SGHAT and FQNNGV. Trimming took 5 bases from V and 1 from J, leaving 14 bases between them.

Ten or more counts support this clonotype. The rearrangement joins TRBV11-2 to TRBJ1-2; tentatively, D is TRBD1 (5 bases). This CDR3 contains 14 residues. Trimming took off 2 bases at V and 4 bases at J, with 11 bases between the two ends. Per germline, CDR1 SGHAT and CDR2 FQNNGV. DNA of the CDR3: TGTGCCAGCAGCTTATCAGGGAATTTCTATGGCTACACCTTC. Residues: CASSLSGNFYGYTF.

The chain has TRBV24-1 and TRBJ2-7; tentative D call: TRBD2 (6 bases). The CDR3 is 12 amino acids. The germline V gene encodes CDR1 KGHDR and CDR2 SFDVKD. Trimming pared 7 bases from V and 6 bases from J, leaving 12 bases between. CDR3 in amino acids: CATSALAGEQYF. CDR3 in DNA: TGTGCCACCAGCGCACTAGCAGGCGAGCAGTACTTC.

This rearrangement joins TRBV7-9 to TRBJ2-7, with 13 bases fitting TRBD2. The germline V gene has CDR1 SEHNR and CDR2 FQNEAQ (reference sequence). The CDR3 runs to 16 residues. The ends lost 1 base at V and 5 bases at J; junction bases unmatched: 5. The DNA of the CDR3 is TGTGCCAGCAGCTTAGACGGACTAGCGGGGGTCGACGAGCAGTACTTC. As protein: CASSLDGLAGVDEQYF.

This clonotype is medium-sized. V is TRBV25-1 and J is TRBJ1-1; D gene ambiguous. V shed 2 bases and J shed 3 bases, with 4 bases lying between them. The CDR3 runs to 12 residues. Per the germline V gene, CDR1 is MGHDK and CDR2 is SYGVNS. This CDR3 reads CASSERYTEAFF. In DNA, the CDR3 is TGTGCCAGCAGTGAACGCTACACTGAAGCTTTCTTT. Filled out from reference TRBV25-1 and TRBJ1-1, the complete variable domain reads EADIYQTPRYLVIGTGKKITLECSQTMGHDKMYWYQQDPGMELHLIHYSYGVNSTEKGDLSSESTVSRIRTEHFPLTLESARPSHTSQYLCASSERYTEAFFGQGTRLTVV.

The chain links TRBV30 to TRBJ2-5; D unclear. Trimming took off 0 bases at V and 5 bases at J, with 13 bases between the two ends. Germline lookup yields CDR1 GTSNPN and CDR2 SVGIG (reference sequence). CDR3 length: 14 amino acids. The CDR3 DNA reads as TGTGCCTGGAGTGTAGGATTCCAGTTCGAGACCCAGTACTTC. Protein: CAWSVGFQFETQYF. The full variable domain, in which reference TRBV30 and TRBJ2-5 provide the parts outside the CDR3, is SQTIHQWPATLVQPVGSPLSLECTVEGTSNPNLYWYRQAAGRGLQLLFYSVGIGQISSEVPQNLSASRPQDRQFILSSKKLLLSDSGFYLCAWSVGFQFETQYFGPGTRLLVL.

Comments on this clonotype: Since no conserved phenylalanine or tryptophan closes the CDR3, a read error is the likely cause. Because the CDR3's place on the DNA is in doubt, the DNA is left out and the CDR3 is given as listed by TCRdb. The genes are TRBV7-9 and TRBJ1-3. The CDR3 region is 8 residues in length, termini included. Germline lookup yields CDR1 SEHNR and CDR2 FQNEAQ (reference sequence). The CDR3: CASSLATD.

The rearrangement links TRBV24-1 to TRBJ2-5, with 7 bases identical to TRBD2. Germline CDR1 reads KGHDR; CDR2 reads SFDVKD. This CDR3 has 13 amino acids. J gave up 7 bases and V 4 bases, and 5 bases lay outside the gene matches. The CDR3 DNA reads TGTGCCACCAGTGACCGGACTAGTGGGACCCAGTACTTC. Translation gives CATSDRTSGTQYF.

The gene calls are TRBV10-3 and TRBJ1-6; D perhaps matches TRBD1 (6 bases). This CDR3 has 15 residues. Germline loops: CDR1 ENHRY, CDR2 SYGVKD. With 6 bases removed from V and 11 bases from J, the gap between germline ends came to 20 bases. Here the CDR3 DNA reads TGTGCCATCAGCACAGGGACCCAAGAAAATCCACCCCTCCACTTT. Amino acids: CAISTGTQENPPLHF.

This clonotype came up many times. The chain is built from TRBV24-1 and TRBJ2-6; D is uncertain. Germline CDR1 reads KGHDR; CDR2 reads SFDVKD. The V gene lost 4 bases and the J gene lost 0 bases, with 6 bases spanning the gap. The CDR3 is 15 residues long. The CDR3 sequence is CATSDPNSGANVLTF. In DNA, the CDR3 is TGTGCCACCAGTGACCCAAACTCTGGGGCCAACGTCCTGACTTTC.

This sequence joins TRBV29-1 and TRBJ2-3; no definite D call. The CDR3 contains 12 residues. CDR1 and CDR2 (germline): SQVTM, ANQGSEA. Trimming removed 7 bases at V and 3 bases at J, with 11 bases between. The CDR3 nucleotides are TGCAGCGCGGTGCCGCTGACAGATACGCAGTATTTT. Protein sequence: CSAVPLTDTQYF.

This clonotype was observed a handful of times. No DNA is shown, since the ends of the CDR3 on it are uncertain; the CDR3 is the one TCRdb lists. The V gene is TRBV7-2, the J gene TRBJ2-2. Looked up from germline, CDR1 is SGHTA and CDR2 is FQGNSA. The CDR3 has 11 residues if both end residues are counted. CDR3 region: CASSLAGSCFF.

This clonotype was detected ten times or more. This chain joins TRBV15 and TRBJ2-7; D is unresolved. The CDR3 extends over 14 amino acids. The germline V gene encodes CDR1 LNHNV and CDR2 YYDKDF (reference sequence). V was shortened by 1 base and J by 4 bases, with 11 bases between the two germline ends. The DNA of the CDR3 is TGTGCCACCAGCAGAGTTGAGAACGGGTACGAGCAGTACTTC. Protein sequence: CATSRVENGYEQYF. The full variable domain, rest sourced from reference TRBV15 and TRBJ2-7, is DAMVIQNPRYQVTQFGKPVTLSCSQTLNHNVMYWYQQKSSQAPKLLFHYYDKDFNNEADTPDNFQSRRPNTSFCFLDIRSPGLGDTAMYLCATSRVENGYEQYFGPGTRLTVT.

The genes are TRBV29-1 and TRBJ2-7; 12 positions match TRBD2. CDR3 length equals 16 residues. Trimming took 6 bases from V and 2 from J; bases not matched to a gene: 11. Germline V gene data show CDR1 as SQVTM and CDR2 as ANQGSEA. The CDR3 nucleotides are TGCAGCGTGAGTGGGCTAGCGGGAGGGTTGACCTACGAGCAGTACTTC. This gives the protein CSVSGLAGGLTYEQYF.

The V and J genes are TRBV29-1 and TRBJ2-7; the match to TRBD1 covers 7 bases. The trim removed 6 bases at V and 5 bases at J, leaving 7 bases unmatched. The CDR3 consists of 12 residues. Per the germline V gene, CDR1 is SQVTM and CDR2 is ANQGSEA. The CDR3 DNA reads TGCAGCGTGGACAGGCTAAGCGACGAGCAGTACTTC. Its protein is CSVDRLSDEQYF.

Regarding this clonotype: This could be a read error, since a much larger clone is one nucleotide away. The V call is TRBV4-1, the J call TRBJ1-1; weak D call: TRBD1 (5 bases). Germline values: CDR1 MGHRA, CDR2 YSYEKL. The CDR3 loop spans 15 amino acids. The V end lost 4 bases, the J end lost 5 bases, and 17 bases lay between the germline ends. CDR3 amino acids: CASSPAGRSRTEAFF. The CDR3, as DNA: TGCGCCAGCAGCCCAGCGGGACGAAGTAGGACTGAAGCTTTCTTT.

The rearrangement joins TRBV6-1 to TRBJ2-6; D unclear. Trimming took 5 bases from V and 0 from J, leaving 11 bases between them. The CDR3 is made up of 16 amino acids. Germline assignment: CDR1 MNHNS and CDR2 SASEGT. CDR3 protein: CASSPPASSGANVLTF. The CDR3 nucleotides read TGTGCCAGCAGTCCTCCGGCGTCCTCTGGGGCCAACGTCCTGACTTTC.

J is TRBJ2-7 and V is TRBV12-3 or TRBV12-4, with D maybe TRBD2 (5 bases). The CDR3 covers 17 residues. V lost 10 bases, J lost 0 bases, and 25 bases lay in between. The CDR3 protein is CATSRRPGETFSYEQYF. The DNA for the CDR3 is TGTGCCACTTCGCGGAGGCCCGGGGAGACTTTCTCCTACGAGCAGTACTTC.

The table lists this clonotype with a few counts. The J gene is TRBJ2-5, the V gene TRBV4-2; tentative D call: TRBD2 (6 bases). V dropped 2 bases and J dropped 4 bases, with 17 bases sitting between them. Germline V gene sequence: CDR1 LGHNA, CDR2 YNFKEQ. This CDR3 is 16 amino acids long. The CDR3 DNA is TGTGCCAGCAGCCAAAGAGCCGGGGGTGGGTCAGAGACCCAGTACTTC. It encodes CASSQRAGGGSETQYF.

The J gene is TRBJ1-1, the V gene TRBV6-6; no firm D call. Germline lookup yields CDR1 MNHNY and CDR2 SVGAGI (reference sequence). CDR3 length equals 14 residues. With 4 bases removed from V and 0 bases from J, the gap between germline ends came to 9 bases. The CDR3 protein is CASSLRTLNTEAFF. Written as DNA, the CDR3 is TGTGCCAGCAGTTTAAGGACGCTGAACACTGAAGCTTTCTTT.

Many counts were recorded for this clonotype. This chain connects TRBV24-1 to TRBJ2-5; 8 nucleotides match TRBD1. Trimming cost V 7 bases and J 2 bases; bases outside gene matches: 8. Germline assignment: CDR1 KGHDR and CDR2 SFDVKD. This CDR3 region has 15 residues. The CDR3 sequence: CATSRTGWGQETQYF. The CDR3 bases are TGTGCCACCAGCCGGACAGGGTGGGGGCAAGAGACCCAGTACTTC.

The genes are TRBV29-1 and TRBJ2-5; 10 bases match TRBD2. CDR1 is SQVTM, CDR2 ANQGSEA, per germline. The CDR3 length is 14 residues. Trimming took 4 bases from V and 9 from J; bases not matched to a gene: 11. This chain's CDR3 is CSVGPGLAGVAQYF. As DNA, the CDR3 is TGCAGCGTTGGTCCGGGGCTAGCGGGAGTGGCCCAGTACTTC.

This clonotype was counted many times. The V gene is TRBV6-6, the J gene TRBJ2-5; possibly TRBD1 for D (6 bases). The CDR3 spans 15 residues. CDR1 is MNHNY, CDR2 SVGAGI, per germline (reference sequence). Trimming stripped 2 bases from V and 7 bases from J, with 17 bases between. CDR3 loop: CASSYGGRGMVTQYF. The CDR3 region has the DNA TGTGCCAGCAGTTACGGCGGCAGGGGTATGGTGACCCAGTACTTC.

Concerning this clonotype: A much larger clone is a single base away; this may be a read error. The chain is built from TRBV20-1 and TRBJ2-7; D uncertain. The germline CDR1 and CDR2 sequences are DFQATT and SNEGSKA (reference sequence). Trimming shortened V by 6 bases and J by 0 bases, and 15 bases separated the two germline ends. This CDR3 is built from 14 residues. The CDR3 nucleotides read TGCAGTGCCTCGACCCGGGCAGACTCCTACGAGCAGTACTTC. Translating gives CSASTRADSYEQYF.

The CDR3: CASSLVGFLGTGQETQYF. The CDR3 region has the DNA TGTGCCAGCAGCTTGGTCGGATTCTTGGGGACTGGTCAAGAGACCCAGTACTTC. This chain uses TRBV5-5 with TRBJ2-5, with a weak D call TRBD2 (6 bases). CDR3 size: 18 residues. Germline CDR1 SGHKS, CDR2 YYEKEE (reference sequence). The V and J ends lost 0 bases and 2 bases respectively, with 20 bases between them.

This clonotype was counted once. This sequence joins TRBV7-2 and TRBJ1-1; 7 bases agree with TRBD1. V lost 5 bases, J lost 6 bases, and 3 bases stayed unmatched. This CDR3 comprises 12 residues. Germline V CDR1 and CDR2: SGHTA, FQGNSA. Written as DNA, the CDR3 is TGTGCCAGCAGCAGGGGGCTTGCTGAAGCTTTCTTT. As protein: CASSRGLAEAFF.